This TCR beta chain was identified in a study of shared clonotypes between healthy human individuals. Background on the study: Each donor had three CD4 naive, three CD4 memory, two CD8 naive and one CD8 memory plate.

The authors split each subset's genomic DNA evenly across several immunoSEQ plates. The assay was immunoSEQ multiplex PCR, and TCRdb's table has in-frame clones only and misses some. The table lists approximately 1.9 million clones, around 93% of them singletons, with approximately 1.7% in the top ten. Naive CD8 isolation took CD45RO-negative cells positively selected for CCR7 and excluded terminally differentiated effector memory CD45RA+ cells. The CDR3 length is 14 residues. The germline V gene has CDR1 SGHTS and CDR2 YDEGEE. This clone was seen once. The V call is TRBV5-8, the J call TRBJ2-7, with D unclear. The clonotype comes from a man aged 18-30 years in good health. Some clones in this sample may be carry-over from other donors' samples. Material for sequencing was naive CD8+ T cells from PBMCs. This chain's CDR3 is CAAGRAGLAYEQYF. The CDR3 bases are TGTGCTGCCGGTCGGGCAGGTTTGGCCTACGAGCAGTACTTC. The full variable domain, in which reference TRBV5-8 and TRBJ2-7 provide the parts outside the CDR3, is EAGVTQSPTHLIKTRGQQATLRCSPISGHTSVYWYQQALGLGLQFLLWYDEGEERNRGNFPPRFSGRQFPNYSSELNVNALELEDSALYLCAAGRAGLAYEQYFGPGTRLTVT.